These T cell receptor beta chains were read from a single sample in a study of cytomegalovirus exposure and HLA in healthy donors. Libraries were prepared by immunoSEQ multiplex PCR; TCRdb keeps only in-frame clonotypes and omits some of them. The sample holds about 180,000 clones, 75% to 90% seen once. Sequencing used PBMCs. Receptors were obtained from a girl aged 10 to 17 in good health and CMV-seropositive. The CDR3 runs from the conserved cysteine through the conserved F or W. D genes are given only for firm matches. A clone size is listed for some rows: how often the clone was seen (once, few, many), or a class if it is expanded.

size,D,V,J,CDR3,DNA
NA,TRBD2,TRBV18,TRBJ2-1,CASSPLAGGPYNEQFF,TGTGCCAGCTCACCGTTAGCGGGAGGGCCTTATAATGAGCAGTTCTTC
NA,NA,TRBV5-6,TRBJ1-3,CASSLVPGNSGNTIYF,TGTGCCAGCAGCTTGGTTCCGGGAAACTCTGGAAACACCATATATTTT
NA,TRBD2,TRBV5-1,TRBJ2-3,CASSLGTSGATDTQYF,TGCGCCAGCAGCTTGGGGACTAGCGGAGCCACAGATACGCAGTATTTT
NA,NA,TRBV19,TRBJ1-5,CASSLPYRGNQPQHF,TGTGCCAGTAGTCTACCTTACAGGGGCAATCAGCCCCAGCATTTT
few,TRBD1,TRBV28,TRBJ1-1,CASSPAWWGGWGQVTNTEAFF,TGTGCCAGCAGCCCGGCTTGGTGGGGGGGGTGGGGACAGGTGACCAACACTGAAGCTTTCTTT
NA,NA,TRBV27,TRBJ1-5,CASSLLGRKQPQHF,TGTGCCAGCAGTTTGTTAGGGAGGAAACAGCCCCAGCATTTT
NA,TRBD2,TRBV29-1,TRBJ2-7,CSVDLGTRSYEQYF,TGCAGCGTTGATCTGGGGACTAGGTCATACGAGCAGTACTTC
few,NA,TRBV4-2,TRBJ1-3,CASSQAHRVENTIYF,TGTGCCAGCAGCCAAGCCCACAGGGTTGAAAACACCATATATTTT
NA,NA,TRBV12-5,TRBJ1-2,CASGLVLGRQSSYYGYTF,TGTGCTAGTGGTTTGGTTTTGGGCAGACAGAGTAGTTACTATGGCTACACCTTC
NA,TRBD1,TRBV6-5,TRBJ2-7,CASSYSQGANEQYF,TGTGCCAGCAGTTACTCGCAGGGGGCCAACGAGCAGTACTTC
few,NA,TRBV2,TRBJ1-2,CASTSPGGLDYGYTF,TGTGCCAGCACCTCCCCTGGGGGCCTAGACTATGGCTACACCTTC
NA,TRBD2,TRBV5-6,TRBJ2-3,CASSLSLGLAGEDTQYF,TGTGCCAGCAGCTTGAGTCTAGGGCTAGCGGGAGAGGATACGCAGTATTTT
NA,TRBD2,TRBV5-1,TRBJ2-1,CASSLAGEGRTSTRASYNEQFF,TGCGCCAGCAGCTTGGCTGGGGAGGGAAGGACCTCAACTAGGGCCTCCTACAATGAGCAGTTCTTC
NA,NA,TRBV7-2,TRBJ2-5,CASSHRGRYQETQYF,TGTGCCAGCAGCCACCGAGGCAGATACCAAGAGACCCAGTACTTC
NA,TRBD2,TRBV4-1,TRBJ2-3,CASSPGLAGGPRWAQYF,TGCGCCAGCAGCCCGGGACTAGCGGGAGGCCCTCGTTGGGCGCAGTATTTT
few,NA,TRBV11-2,TRBJ2-2,CASSPDSNTGELFF,TGTGCCAGCAGCCCTGACTCGAACACCGGGGAGCTGTTTTTT
NA,TRBD2,TRBV2,TRBJ2-7,CASMGGGYEQYF,TGTGCCAGCATGGGCGGGGGTTACGAGCAGTACTTC
NA,NA,TRBV2,TRBJ1-1,CASSDRTIPEAFF,TGTGCCAGCAGTGATAGGACAATCCCTGAAGCTTTCTTT
NA,NA,TRBV7-9,TRBJ1-1,CASSTDSWNTEAFF,TGTGCCAGCAGCACCGACAGTTGGAACACTGAAGCTTTCTTT
NA,TRBD2,TRBV30,TRBJ2-3,CAWSVIAGADTQYF,TGTGCCTGGAGTGTAATAGCGGGCGCAGATACGCAGTATTTT
NA,NA,TRBV29-1,TRBJ2-2,CSVEAEQNTGELFF,TGCAGCGTTGAGGCGGAGCAGAACACCGGGGAGCTGTTTTTT
NA,TRBD1,TRBV10-1,TRBJ1-1,CASSEDRGRRPTEAFF,TGCGCCAGCAGTGAGGACAGGGGGCGAAGGCCCACTGAAGCTTTCTTT
NA,TRBD2,TRBV7-7,TRBJ2-7,CASSFAGGGEQYF,TGTGCTAGCAGCTTTGCGGGGGGTGGCGAGCAGTACTTC
NA,NA,TRBV10-3,TRBJ2-5,CAISEGRRSQETQYF,TGTGCCATCAGTGAGGGGAGACGGTCCCAAGAGACCCAGTACTTC
few,NA,TRBV18,TRBJ2-2,CASSPLGTYTGELFF,TGTGCCAGCTCACCACTGGGCACCTACACCGGGGAGCTGTTTTTT